This T cell receptor beta chain appears in the sequencing data of a study of blood T cell repertoires in COVID-19. On the study more broadly: Some COVID-19 samples were acute and others convalescent; all came from the United States, Italy and Spain. PBMCs, B-cell-depleted T cells, or T cells were the source of the cDNA or gDNA that made up the material.

The CDR3 has 12 amino acids. CDR1 and CDR2 (germline): PRHDT, FYEKMQ (reference sequence). V shed 2 bases and J shed 7 bases, with 9 bases lying between them. Measured with immunoSEQ multiplex PCR; TCRdb has only the in-frame clones, and not every one. The data hold hundreds of thousands of clones, with approximately 90% observed a single time. This rearrangement joins TRBV13 to TRBJ2-7; D gene unclear. The sample comprised peripheral blood. This receptor was obtained from a woman younger than 45 with COVID-19, enrolled during active disease. CDR3 protein: CASSLSLEEQYV. DNA for the CDR3: TGTGCCAGCAGCTTATCACTGGAGGAGCAGTACGTC.